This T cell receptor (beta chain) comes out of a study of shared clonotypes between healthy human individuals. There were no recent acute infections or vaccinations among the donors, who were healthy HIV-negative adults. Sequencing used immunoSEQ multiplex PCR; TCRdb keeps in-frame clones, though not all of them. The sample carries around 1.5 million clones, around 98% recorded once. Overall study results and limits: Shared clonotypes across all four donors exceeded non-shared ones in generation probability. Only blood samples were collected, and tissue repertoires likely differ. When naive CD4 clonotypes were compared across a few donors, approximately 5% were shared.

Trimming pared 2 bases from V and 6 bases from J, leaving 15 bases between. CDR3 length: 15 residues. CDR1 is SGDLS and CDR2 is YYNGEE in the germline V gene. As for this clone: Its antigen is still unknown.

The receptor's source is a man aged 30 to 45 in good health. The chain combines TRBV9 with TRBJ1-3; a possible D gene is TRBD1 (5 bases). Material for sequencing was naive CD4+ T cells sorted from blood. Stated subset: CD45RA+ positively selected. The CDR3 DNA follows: TGTGCCAGCAGCGTGGGGTGGGGAGGGGAAAACACCATATATTTT. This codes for CASSVGWGGENTIYF.